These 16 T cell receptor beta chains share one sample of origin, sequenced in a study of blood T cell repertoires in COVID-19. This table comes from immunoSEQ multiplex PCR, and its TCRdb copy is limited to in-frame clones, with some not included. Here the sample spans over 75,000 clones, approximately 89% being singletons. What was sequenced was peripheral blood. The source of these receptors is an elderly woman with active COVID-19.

The CDR3 loop is CASSPFGTSTVRNPQYF. Here the CDR3 DNA reads TGTGCCAGCAGCCCCTTTGGGACTAGCACTGTTCGCAATCCGCAGTATTTT. The chain employs TRBV3-1 (or the pseudogene TRBV3-2) and TRBJ2-3; 9 bases are shared with TRBD2. The CDR3 is 17 amino acids. V shed 4 bases, J shed 10 bases, and the junction held 18 bases outside the gene matches. CDR1 and CDR2 (germline): LGHDT, YNNKEL (reference sequence).

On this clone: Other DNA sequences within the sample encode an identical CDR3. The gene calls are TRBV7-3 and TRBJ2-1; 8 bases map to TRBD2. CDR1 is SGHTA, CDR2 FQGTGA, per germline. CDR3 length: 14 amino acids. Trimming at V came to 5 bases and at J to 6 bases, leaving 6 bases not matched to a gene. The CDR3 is CASSPGLASNEQFF. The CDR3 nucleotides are TGTGCCAGCAGCCCCGGACTAGCATCCAATGAGCAGTTCTTC.

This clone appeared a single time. Here the CDR3 reads CASSPLRDFTETQYF. The CDR3 coding sequence is TGTGCCAGCTCACCTTTGAGGGACTTCACAGAGACCCAGTACTTC. This chain connects TRBV18 to TRBJ2-5; a possible D gene is TRBD2 (6 bases). This CDR3 spans 15 amino acids. Germline V gene lookup returns CDR1 KGHSH and CDR2 LQKENI. Trimming took 3 bases from V and 4 from J, leaving 15 bases between them.

The CDR3 bases are TGTGCCACCAGCAGAGGATCGGCAGGGGGTCTTAGAAATGAGCAGTTCTTC. This gives the protein CATSRGSAGGLRNEQFF. The genes are TRBV15 and TRBJ2-1; TRBD1 matches at 7 bases. The CDR3 has 17 residues. V was clipped by 1 base and J by 7 bases; unmatched bases: 13. Germline-derived CDR1 and CDR2 are LNHNV and YYDKDF (reference sequence).

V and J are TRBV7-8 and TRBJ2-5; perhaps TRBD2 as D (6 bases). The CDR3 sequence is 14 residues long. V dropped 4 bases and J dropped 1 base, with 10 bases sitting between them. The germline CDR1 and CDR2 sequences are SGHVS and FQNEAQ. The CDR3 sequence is CASSWDWAQETQYF. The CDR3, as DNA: TGTGCCAGCAGCTGGGACTGGGCCCAAGAGACCCAGTACTTC.

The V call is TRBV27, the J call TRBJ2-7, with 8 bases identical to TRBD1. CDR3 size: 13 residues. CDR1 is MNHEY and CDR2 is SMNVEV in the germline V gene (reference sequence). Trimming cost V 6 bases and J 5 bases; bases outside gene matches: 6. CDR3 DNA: TGTGCCAGCAGCCCAGGGGGCTGGGACGAGCAGTACTTC. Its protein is CASSPGGWDEQYF.

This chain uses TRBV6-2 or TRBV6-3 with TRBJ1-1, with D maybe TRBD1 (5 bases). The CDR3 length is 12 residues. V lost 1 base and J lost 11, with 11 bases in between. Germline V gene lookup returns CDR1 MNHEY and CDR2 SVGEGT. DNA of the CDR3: TGTGCCAGCAGTTACTTGTGGGGCAACGCTTTCTTT. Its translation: CASSYLWGNAFF.

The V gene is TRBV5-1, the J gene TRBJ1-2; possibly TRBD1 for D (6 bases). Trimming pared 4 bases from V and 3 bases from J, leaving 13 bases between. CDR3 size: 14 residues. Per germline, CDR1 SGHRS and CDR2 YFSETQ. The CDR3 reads CASSTGFSDYGYTF. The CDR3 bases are TGCGCCAGCAGCACAGGGTTTTCAGACTATGGCTACACCTTC.

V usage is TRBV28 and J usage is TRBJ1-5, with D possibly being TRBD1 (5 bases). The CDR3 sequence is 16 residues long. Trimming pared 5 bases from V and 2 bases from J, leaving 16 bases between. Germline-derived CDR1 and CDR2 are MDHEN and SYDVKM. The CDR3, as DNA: TGTGCCAGCAGTCTCGGGGGGGGACGGGGCAATCAGCCCCAGCATTTT. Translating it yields CASSLGGGRGNQPQHF.

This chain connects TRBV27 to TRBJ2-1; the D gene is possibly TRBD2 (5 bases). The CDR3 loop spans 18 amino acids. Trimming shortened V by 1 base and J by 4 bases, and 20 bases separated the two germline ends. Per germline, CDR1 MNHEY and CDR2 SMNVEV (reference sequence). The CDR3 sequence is CASSLLEGEYLRYNEQFF. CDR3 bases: TGTGCCAGCAGTTTATTAGAGGGAGAATATCTCCGGTACAATGAGCAGTTCTTC.

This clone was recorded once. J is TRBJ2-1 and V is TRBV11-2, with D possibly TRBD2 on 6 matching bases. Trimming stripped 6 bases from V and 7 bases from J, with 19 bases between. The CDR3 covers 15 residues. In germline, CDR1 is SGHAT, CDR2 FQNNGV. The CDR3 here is CASSYRRGVINEQFF. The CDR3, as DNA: TGTGCCAGCAGTTACCGGCGGGGAGTTATTAATGAGCAGTTCTTC.

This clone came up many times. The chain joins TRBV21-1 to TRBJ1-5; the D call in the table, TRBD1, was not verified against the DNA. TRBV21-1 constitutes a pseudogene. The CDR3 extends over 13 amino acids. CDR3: CASSKAPNQPQHF. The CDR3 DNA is TGTGCCAGCAGCAAAGCCCCAAATCAGCCCCAGCATTTT.

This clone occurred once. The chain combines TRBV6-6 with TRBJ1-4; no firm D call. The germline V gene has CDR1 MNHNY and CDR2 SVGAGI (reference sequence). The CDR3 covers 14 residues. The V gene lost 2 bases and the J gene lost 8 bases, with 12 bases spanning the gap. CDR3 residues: CASSYGQSQEKLFF. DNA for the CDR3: TGTGCCAGCAGTTACGGCCAATCTCAGGAAAAACTGTTTTTT.

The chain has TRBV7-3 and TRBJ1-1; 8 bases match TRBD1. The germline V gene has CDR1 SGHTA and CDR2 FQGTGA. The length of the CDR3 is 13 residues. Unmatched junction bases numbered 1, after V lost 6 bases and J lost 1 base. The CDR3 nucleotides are TGTGCCAGCAGAGGGACAGGGAACACTGAAGCTTTCTTT. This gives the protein CASRGTGNTEAFF.

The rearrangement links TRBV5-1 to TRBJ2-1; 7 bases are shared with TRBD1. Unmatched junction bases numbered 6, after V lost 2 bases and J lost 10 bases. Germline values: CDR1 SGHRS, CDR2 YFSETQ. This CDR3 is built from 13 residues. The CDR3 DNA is TGCGCCAGCAGCTTCAACAGGGGTAGGGAGCAGTTCTTC. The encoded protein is CASSFNRGREQFF.

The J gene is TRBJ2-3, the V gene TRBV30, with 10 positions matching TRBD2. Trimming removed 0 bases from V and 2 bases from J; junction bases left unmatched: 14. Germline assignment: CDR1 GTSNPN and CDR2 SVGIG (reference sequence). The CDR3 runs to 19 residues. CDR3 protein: CAWSVTPSELAGTTDTQYF. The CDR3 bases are TGTGCCTGGAGTGTAACCCCCTCCGAACTAGCGGGGACCACAGATACGCAGTATTTT.